A selection of T cell receptor beta chains follows, all from one sample in a study of long-term antiretroviral therapy in people with HIV. Only in-frame clones appear in the TCRdb table, and some are missing; sequencing was by immunoSEQ multiplex PCR. The table lists 20,000 or so clones, roughly 80% of them singletons, with 4.3% in the top ten. Sample: unsorted PBMCs, taken roughly 5.7 years after starting antiretroviral therapy. The receptors stem from a man between 25 and 39 years old with HIV. CDR3s leave out the opening cysteine and the closing phenylalanine or tryptophan. The order of the fields is CDR3 length, J gene, V gene, CDR3 protein.

>13|TRBJ2-7|TRBV4-1
ASSQEFGGTYEQY
>19|TRBJ1-2|TRBV9
ASSVVPWGAGVDSEEDGYT
>13|TRBJ1-1|TRBV18
ASSPRQEGRTEAF
>11|TRBJ1-2|TRBV27
ASSFRGNYGYT
>9|TRBJ2-7|TRBV27
ASGDRAGQY
>12|TRBJ1-2|TRBV30
AWSVRLGGAGYT
>13|TRBJ2-7|TRBV9
ASSVEGGLAYEQY
>11|TRBJ1-2|TRBV9
ASSVQGAVGYT
>13|TRBJ2-1|TRBV28
ASRAGLARGDEQF
>12|TRBJ2-2|TRBV6-5
ASSYFPATGELF
>12|TRBJ2-3|TRBV29-1
SHTGSGDTDTQY
>9|TRBJ1-1|TRBV5-5
ASSLEIEAF
>14|TRBJ2-3|TRBV23-1
ASSLGRDSSTDTQY
>12|TRBJ1-5|TRBV28
ASRRTGTGSGQH
>12|TRBJ2-2|TRBV19
AAGGRTNTGELF
>11|TRBJ1-1|TRBV2
ASSPKGDREAF
>14|TRBJ1-1|TRBV5-1
ASSLTGARGNTEAF
>14|TRBJ2-7|TRBV11-2
ASSSTRLADSYEQY
>16|TRBJ2-2|TRBV2
ASSQRGGGLKNTGELF
>10|TRBJ1-2|TRBV28
ASSFSNYGYT
>12|NA|TRBV6-1
ASSVETGFYEQY
>14|TRBJ1-2|TRBV6-5
ASSYVRTGGNYGYT
>13|TRBJ2-3|TRBV4-2
ASRQDTKLTDTQY
>12|TRBJ2-7|TRBV7-6
ASSQNTGHDEQY
>13|TRBJ2-1|TRBV9
ASSMGGGSYNEQF
>10|TRBJ2-7|TRBV19
ASSVASGEQY
>13|TRBJ2-7|TRBV7-2
ASSLVGQGAYEQY
>12|TRBJ2-5|TRBV19
ASSIPGTGGTQY
>12|TRBJ2-7|TRBV7-2
ASSFIGTYYEQY
>13|TRBJ2-3|TRBV7-9
ASSHAGPSTDTQY
>11|TRBJ2-4|TRBV7-3
ASSYDLGNIQY
>13|TRBJ2-1|TRBV28
ASSLGRGAYNEQF
>13|TRBJ1-4|TRBV28
ASSLGDRGREKLF
>13|TRBJ2-3|TRBV5-1
ASSLGSGGTDTQY
>10|TRBJ1-2|TRBV5-6
ASSETNYGYT
>14|TRBJ2-5|TRBV10-1
ASSDGLAGQQETQY
>11|TRBJ2-7|TRBV6-1
ASRVRATYEQY
>15|TRBJ1-1|TRBV28
ASSSKKGPGRNTEAF
>13|TRBJ2-5|TRBV7-6
ASSLLASSPETQY
>11|TRBJ2-7|TRBV5-6
ASSLTGVYEQY
>12|TRBJ2-7|TRBV27
ASSQLDSSDEQY
>18|TRBJ2-6|TRBV4-3
ASSQSPSRAATSGANVLT
>13|TRBJ2-1|TRBV15
ATSIIGLAGLEQF
>14|TRBJ1-1|TRBV7-9
ASSLGQNDRDSEAF
>13|TRBJ2-1|TRBV27
ASSPGPSTYNEQF
>13|TRBJ2-2|TRBV4-2
ASSQDGGKTGELF
>12|TRBJ2-7|TRBV9
ASSASPKTYEQY
>12|TRBJ1-1|TRBV7-2
ASSPAGLNTEAF
>12|TRBJ2-4|TRBV29-1
SVALGGERGIQY
>13|TRBJ1-5|TRBV4-1
ASSQDRGRNQPQH
>11|TRBJ2-5|TRBV6-1
ASSEPGAETQY
>16|TRBJ2-3|TRBV7-9
ASGSAQWYQQSADTQY
>13|TRBJ1-4|TRBV6-5
ASGTGWEEFEKLF